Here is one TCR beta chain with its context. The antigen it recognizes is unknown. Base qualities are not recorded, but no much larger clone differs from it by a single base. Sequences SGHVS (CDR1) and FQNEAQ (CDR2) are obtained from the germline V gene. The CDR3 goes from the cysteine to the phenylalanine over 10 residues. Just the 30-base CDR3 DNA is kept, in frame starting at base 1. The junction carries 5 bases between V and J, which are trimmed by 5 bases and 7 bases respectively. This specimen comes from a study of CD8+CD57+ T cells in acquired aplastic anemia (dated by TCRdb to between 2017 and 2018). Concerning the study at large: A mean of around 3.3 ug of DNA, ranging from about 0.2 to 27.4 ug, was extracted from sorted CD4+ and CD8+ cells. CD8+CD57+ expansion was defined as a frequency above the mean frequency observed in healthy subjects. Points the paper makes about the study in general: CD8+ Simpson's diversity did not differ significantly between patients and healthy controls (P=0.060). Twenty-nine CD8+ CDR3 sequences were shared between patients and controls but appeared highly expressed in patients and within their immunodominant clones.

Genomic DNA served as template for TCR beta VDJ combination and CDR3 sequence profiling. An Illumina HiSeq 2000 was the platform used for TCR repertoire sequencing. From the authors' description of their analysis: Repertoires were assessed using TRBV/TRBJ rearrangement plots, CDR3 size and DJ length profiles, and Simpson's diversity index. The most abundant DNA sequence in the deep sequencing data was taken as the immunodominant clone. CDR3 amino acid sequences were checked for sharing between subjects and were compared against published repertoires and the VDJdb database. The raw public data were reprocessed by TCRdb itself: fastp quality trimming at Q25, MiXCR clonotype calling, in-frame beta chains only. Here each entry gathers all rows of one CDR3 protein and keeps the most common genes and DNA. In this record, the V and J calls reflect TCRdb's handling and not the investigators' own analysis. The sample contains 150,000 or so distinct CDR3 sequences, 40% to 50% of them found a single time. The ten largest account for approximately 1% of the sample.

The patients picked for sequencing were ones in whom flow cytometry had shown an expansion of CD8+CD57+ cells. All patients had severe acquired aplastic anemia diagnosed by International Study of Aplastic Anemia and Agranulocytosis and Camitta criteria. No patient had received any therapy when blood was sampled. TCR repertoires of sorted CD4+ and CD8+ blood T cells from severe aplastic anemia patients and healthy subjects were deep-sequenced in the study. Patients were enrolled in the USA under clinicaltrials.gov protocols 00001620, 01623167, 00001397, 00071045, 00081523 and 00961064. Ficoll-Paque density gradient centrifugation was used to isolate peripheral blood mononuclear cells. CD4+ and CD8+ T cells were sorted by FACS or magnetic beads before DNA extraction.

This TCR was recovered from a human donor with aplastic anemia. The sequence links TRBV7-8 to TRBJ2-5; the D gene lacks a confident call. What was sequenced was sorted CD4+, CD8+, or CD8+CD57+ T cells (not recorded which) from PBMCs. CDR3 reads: CASSPGTQYF. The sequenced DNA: TGTGCCAGCAGCCCGGGGACCCAGTACTTC.